This TCR beta chain is drawn from a study of blood T cell repertoires in COVID-19. The overall study: Spain, Italy and the United States supplied samples that represented acute and convalescent COVID-19. The analysed material was cDNA or gDNA that came from T cells, B-cell-depleted T cells, or PBMCs.

In the original workflow: Scientists estimated how many nucleated cells there were by amplifying reference gene primers. Profiling relied on immunoSEQ multiplex PCR, and the TCRdb table lists in-frame clones only, not all of them. V and J calls and clone size are as listed in that table; D and trimming were resolved from the DNA. The table lists hundreds of thousands of clones, nearly 90% of them singletons. The length of the CDR3 is 13 residues. Germline CDR1 reads LGHNA; CDR2 reads YNFKEQ. The V and J ends lost 0 bases and 10 bases respectively, with 10 bases between them. Input material: peripheral blood. The clonotype originates from a woman aged 18-30 years who had recovered from COVID-19. V usage is TRBV4-2 and J usage is TRBJ2-1; D is possibly TRBD1 (5 bases). As DNA, the CDR3 is TGTGCCAGCAGCCAAGAAAGGGGCTTAGAGCAGTTCTTC. Its translation is CASSQERGLEQFF.